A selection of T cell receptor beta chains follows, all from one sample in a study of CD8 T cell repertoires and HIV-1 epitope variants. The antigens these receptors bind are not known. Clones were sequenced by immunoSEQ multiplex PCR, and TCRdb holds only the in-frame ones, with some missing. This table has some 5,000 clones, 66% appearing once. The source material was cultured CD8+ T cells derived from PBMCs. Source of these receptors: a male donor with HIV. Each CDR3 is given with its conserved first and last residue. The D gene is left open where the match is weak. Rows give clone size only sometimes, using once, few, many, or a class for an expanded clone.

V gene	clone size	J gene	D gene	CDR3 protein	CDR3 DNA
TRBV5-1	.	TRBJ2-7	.	CASSSDSSYEQYF	TGCGCCAGCAGCTCCGACAGCTCCTACGAGCAGTACTTC
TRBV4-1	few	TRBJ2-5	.	CASSQGYGGTRETQYF	TGCGCCAGCAGCCAAGGGTACGGGGGGACACGAGAGACCCAGTACTTC
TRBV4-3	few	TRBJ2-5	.	CASSSLLTETQYF	TGCGCCAGCAGCTCCCTTCTCACGGAGACCCAGTACTTC
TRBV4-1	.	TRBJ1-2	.	CASSQDRNSLSYGYTF	TGCGCCAGCAGCCAAGATAGAAACAGCCTTTCCTATGGCTACACCTTC
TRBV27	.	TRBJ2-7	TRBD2	CASSPSGGVNSYEQYF	TGTGCCAGCAGTCCCTCGGGGGGGGTGAATTCCTACGAGCAGTACTTC
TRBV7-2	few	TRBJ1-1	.	CASSLPGGRKGAFF	TGTGCCAGCAGCTTGCCGGGGGGGAGGAAGGGAGCTTTCTTT
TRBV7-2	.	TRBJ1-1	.	CASSLEEGTEAFF	TGTGCCAGCAGCTTAGAGGAGGGCACTGAAGCTTTCTTT
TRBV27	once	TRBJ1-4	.	CASSPTNEKLFF	TGTGCCAGCAGTCCTACTAATGAAAAACTGTTTTTT
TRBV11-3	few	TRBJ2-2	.	CASSLESSSKLFF	TGTGCCAGCAGCTTAGAATCAAGTTCCAAGCTGTTTTTT
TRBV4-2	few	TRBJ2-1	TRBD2	CASSQAGGEQFF	TGTGCCAGCAGCCAAGCGGGGGGTGAGCAGTTCTTC
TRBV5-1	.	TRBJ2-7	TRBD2	CASSLEPGLAYEQYF	TGCGCCAGCAGCTTGGAACCGGGACTAGCCTACGAGCAGTACTTC
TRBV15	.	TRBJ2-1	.	CATSRDRTESFYNEQFF	TGTGCCACCAGCAGAGATCGGACAGAGTCCTTTTACAATGAGCAGTTCTTC
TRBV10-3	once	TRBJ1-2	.	CAISESGGIGEGYTF	TGTGCCATCAGTGAGTCCGGGGGGATTGGGGAAGGCTACACCTTC
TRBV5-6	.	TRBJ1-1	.	CASSLGDTEAFF	TGTGCCAGCAGCTTGGGAGACACTGAAGCTTTCTTT
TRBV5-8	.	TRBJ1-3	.	CASSFGRDPGNTIYF	TGTGCCAGCAGCTTCGGACGGGACCCTGGAAACACCATATATTTT
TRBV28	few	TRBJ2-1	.	CASSFHTSGYEQFF	TGTGCCAGCAGTTTTCATACCTCAGGGTATGAGCAGTTCTTC
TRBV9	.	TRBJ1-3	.	CASSVVGNSGNTIYF	TGTGCCAGCAGCGTAGTGGGGAACTCTGGAAACACCATATATTTT
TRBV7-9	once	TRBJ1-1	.	CASSLVQGLGTEAFF	TGTGCCAGCAGCTTAGTGCAGGGGTTGGGCACTGAAGCTTTCTTT
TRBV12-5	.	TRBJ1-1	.	CASGLGSNTEAFF	TGTGCTAGTGGTTTGGGGTCCAACACTGAAGCTTTCTTT
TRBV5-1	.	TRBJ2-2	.	CASSFGSGELFF	TGCGCCAGCAGCTTTGGGTCCGGGGAGCTGTTTTTT
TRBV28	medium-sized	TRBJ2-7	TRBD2	CASSPEAGVSEQYF	TGTGCCAGCAGTCCGGAAGCGGGAGTAAGCGAGCAGTACTTC
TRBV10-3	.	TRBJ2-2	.	CAIDPRGDTGELFF	TGTGCCATCGATCCCAGAGGGGACACCGGGGAGCTGTTTTTT
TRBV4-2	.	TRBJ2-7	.	CASSFGREYEQYF	TGTGCCAGCAGCTTCGGTCGCGAGTACGAGCAGTACTTC
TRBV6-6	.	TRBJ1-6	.	CASSPTRSSYNSPLHF	TGTGCCAGCAGTCCGACAAGGAGCTCCTATAATTCACCCCTCCACTTT
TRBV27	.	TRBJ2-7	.	CASSPEGRLSYEQYF	TGTGCCAGCAGCCCAGAAGGCAGGCTGTCCTACGAGCAGTACTTC
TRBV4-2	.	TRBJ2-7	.	CASSQPLEASYEQYF	TGTGCCAGCAGCCAACCCCTTGAGGCCTCCTACGAGCAGTACTTC
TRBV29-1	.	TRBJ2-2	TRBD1	CSVPGGSGELFF	TGCAGCGTCCCAGGGGGTTCCGGGGAGCTGTTTTTT
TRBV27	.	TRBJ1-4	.	CASSQERYVGEKLFF	TGTGCCAGCAGCCAAGAGAGATATGTCGGGGAAAAACTGTTTTTT
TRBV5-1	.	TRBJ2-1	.	CASSSQGSGEQFF	TGCGCCAGCAGCTCACAGGGAAGTGGGGAGCAGTTCTTC
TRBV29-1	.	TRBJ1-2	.	CSVDGYGYTF	TGCAGCGTTGACGGCTATGGCTACACCTTC
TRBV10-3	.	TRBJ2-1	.	CAIRGEGGASVNEQFF	TGTGCCATACGGGGAGAAGGCGGGGCGTCCGTAAATGAGCAGTTCTTC
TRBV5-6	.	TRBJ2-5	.	CASSLGAQETQYF	TGTGCCAGCAGCTTGGGGGCGCAAGAGACCCAGTACTTC
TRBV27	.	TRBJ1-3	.	CASSPSPGPGNTIYF	TGTGCCAGCAGTCCTTCCCCCGGACCTGGGAACACCATATATTTT
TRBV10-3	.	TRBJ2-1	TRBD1	CAISGGSTGTDNNEQFF	TGTGCCATCAGTGGGGGCTCTACCGGGACAGATAACAATGAGCAGTTCTTC
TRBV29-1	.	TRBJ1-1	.	CSASLTDMNTEAFF	TGCAGCGCATCCCTGACAGATATGAACACTGAAGCTTTCTTT
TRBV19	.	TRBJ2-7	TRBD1	CASSMEDRRISYEQYF	TGTGCCAGTAGTATGGAGGACAGGAGAATTTCCTACGAGCAGTACTTC
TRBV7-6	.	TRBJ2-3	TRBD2	CASSLDSGREADTQYF	TGTGCCAGCAGCTTAGACTCTGGGCGGGAGGCAGATACGCAGTATTTT
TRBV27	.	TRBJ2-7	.	CASSPGVSSYEQYF	TGTGCCAGCAGCCCGGGGGTTAGCTCCTACGAGCAGTACTTC
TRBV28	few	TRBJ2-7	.	CASSAYTYEQYF	TGTGCCAGCAGTGCCTATACCTACGAGCAGTACTTC
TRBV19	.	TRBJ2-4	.	CASSMTGRQSIQYF	TGTGCCAGTAGTATGACAGGCCGTCAGTCCATTCAGTACTTC
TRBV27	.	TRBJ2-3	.	CASSSPMDSGTDTQYF	TGTGCCAGCAGTTCCCCTATGGACAGTGGGACAGATACGCAGTATTTT
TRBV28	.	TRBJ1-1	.	CASSQASGQKNTEAFF	TGTGCCAGCAGTCAAGCCTCGGGACAAAAGAACACTGAAGCTTTCTTT
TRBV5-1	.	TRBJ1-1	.	CASSLYGGTEAFF	TGCGCCAGCAGCTTATATGGGGGCACTGAAGCTTTCTTT
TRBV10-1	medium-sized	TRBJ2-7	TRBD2	CASSGDYFYEQYF	TGCGCCAGCAGTGGGGACTATTTTTACGAGCAGTACTTC
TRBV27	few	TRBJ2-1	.	CASSQAYNNEQFF	TGTGCCAGCAGCCAAGCGTACAACAATGAGCAGTTCTTC
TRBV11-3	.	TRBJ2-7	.	CASSQDSYEQYF	TGTGCCAGCAGCCAGGACAGCTACGAGCAGTACTTC
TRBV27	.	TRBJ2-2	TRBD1	CASSLDRGRLNTGELFF	TGTGCCAGCAGTCTCGACAGGGGGCGACTTAACACCGGGGAGCTGTTTTTT
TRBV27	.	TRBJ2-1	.	CASSSGPYNEQFF	TGTGCCAGCAGTTCGGGACCTTACAATGAGCAGTTCTTC
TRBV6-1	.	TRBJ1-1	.	CASSDRGEGTEAFF	TGTGCCAGCAGTGATCGTGGGGAAGGAACTGAAGCTTTCTTT
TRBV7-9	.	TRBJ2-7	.	CASSPAYEQYF	TGTGCCAGCAGCCCGGCCTACGAGCAGTACTTC
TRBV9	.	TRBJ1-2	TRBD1	CASNQGAYGYTF	TGTGCCAGCAACCAGGGGGCTTATGGCTACACCTTC
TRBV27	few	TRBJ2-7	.	CASSLSEGTVSYEQYF	TGTGCCAGCAGTTTATCGGAGGGGACTGTATCCTACGAGCAGTACTTC
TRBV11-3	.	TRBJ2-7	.	CASSLDPGNEQYF	TGTGCCAGCAGCTTAGATCCGGGGAACGAGCAGTACTTC
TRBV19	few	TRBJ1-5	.	CASSMVAEGNQPQHF	TGTGCCAGTAGTATGGTGGCGGAGGGGAATCAGCCCCAGCATTTT
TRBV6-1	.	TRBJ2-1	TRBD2	CASSLREDAYNEQFF	TGTGCCAGCAGTTTACGGGAGGATGCCTACAATGAGCAGTTCTTC